This TCR beta chain was recorded in a study of blood T cell repertoires in COVID-19. Study-wide context: Acute and convalescent COVID-19 specimens originated in the United States, Italy and Spain.

Seattle participants joined during active infection and were tracked over time. Looked up from germline, CDR1 is SGHAT and CDR2 is FQDESV (reference sequence). V gave up 7 bases and J gave up 9 bases; unmatched junction bases: 12. The CDR3 is 15 residues long. Profiled with immunoSEQ multiplex PCR; TCRdb holds only in-frame clones, not every one. Of 95,000 to 150,000 clones in the sample, 70% to 75% are singletons; the top ten hold 5.5% to 7.5%. This chain connects TRBV11-1 to TRBJ2-2; 9 bases line up with TRBD1. This receptor was obtained from a man older than 75 with COVID-19, enrolled during active disease. Sequencing was performed on peripheral blood. This chain's CDR3 is CASKESGTGSWELFF. The CDR3 coding sequence is TGTGCCAGCAAGGAGTCCGGGACAGGGTCTTGGGAGCTGTTTTTT.